This is a list of T cell receptor beta chains from one sample in a study of blood T cell repertoires in COVID-19. Data came from immunoSEQ multiplex PCR; TCRdb stores just in-frame clones and leaves some out. This sample has 200,000 to 250,000 clones; roughly 85% occur once, and the top ten carry approximately 12%. Input material: peripheral blood. These receptor sequences come from a young woman who had recovered from COVID-19. Each CDR3 is given with its conserved first and last residue. D genes are given only for firm matches. The size entry is marked missing in some rows and otherwise reads once, few, many or a size class.

d_gene: TRBD2; abundance: -; v_gene: TRBV5-4; j_gene: TRBJ2-1; CDR3nt: TGTGCCAGCAGCTCGGCCCTTATAGCGGGACTAGCCTACAATGAGCAGTTCTTC; CDR3aa: CASSSALIAGLAYNEQFF
d_gene: -; abundance: -; v_gene: TRBV2; j_gene: TRBJ2-2; CDR3nt: TGTGCCAGCCATCGGACAGTTAAGGTCGGGGAGCTGTTTTTT; CDR3aa: CASHRTVKVGELFF
d_gene: -; abundance: -; v_gene: TRBV6-2/TRBV6-3; j_gene: TRBJ2-1; CDR3nt: TGTGCCAGCAGTCTCTCTATAGTGGCCTACAATGAGCAGTTCTTC; CDR3aa: CASSLSIVAYNEQFF
d_gene: -; abundance: -; v_gene: TRBV3-1/TRBV3-2; j_gene: TRBJ1-3; CDR3nt: TGTGCCAGCGGAGGACAGAGCTCTGGAAACACCATATATTTT; CDR3aa: CASGGQSSGNTIYF
d_gene: -; abundance: once; v_gene: TRBV11-2; j_gene: TRBJ2-5; CDR3nt: TGTGCCAGCAGCTTAGAAGACGCAGGGGTAGAGACCCAGTACTTC; CDR3aa: CASSLEDAGVETQYF
d_gene: -; abundance: -; v_gene: TRBV7-9; j_gene: TRBJ2-7; CDR3nt: TGTGCCAGCAGCCCACGGACAGACTACGAGCAGTACTTC; CDR3aa: CASSPRTDYEQYF
d_gene: -; abundance: -; v_gene: TRBV6-5; j_gene: TRBJ2-3; CDR3nt: TGTGCCAGCAGCCAAGCGGGCCGCACAGATACGCAGTATTTT; CDR3aa: CASSQAGRTDTQYF
d_gene: -; abundance: -; v_gene: TRBV18; j_gene: TRBJ1-1; CDR3nt: TGTGCCAGCTCACAACAGGGTATTGAAGCTTTCTTT; CDR3aa: CASSQQGIEAFF
d_gene: -; abundance: -; v_gene: TRBV9; j_gene: TRBJ2-6; CDR3nt: TGTGCCAGCAGCGTCCCGGGGGCCAACGTCCTGACTTTC; CDR3aa: CASSVPGANVLTF
d_gene: -; abundance: -; v_gene: TRBV18; j_gene: TRBJ1-1; CDR3nt: TGTGCCAGCTCACCACCCGAGGGATTCACTGAAGCTTTCTTT; CDR3aa: CASSPPEGFTEAFF
d_gene: -; abundance: -; v_gene: TRBV29-1; j_gene: TRBJ1-1; CDR3nt: TGCAGCGTTGTTTTTCTCCCGACAGAGAGAGCTTTCTTT; CDR3aa: CSVVFLPTERAFF
d_gene: TRBD2; abundance: -; v_gene: TRBV30; j_gene: TRBJ2-1; CDR3nt: TGTGCCTGGAGTGTACTTGCGGGAGCTTACAATGAGCAGTTCTTC; CDR3aa: CAWSVLAGAYNEQFF
d_gene: -; abundance: -; v_gene: TRBV9; j_gene: TRBJ2-3; CDR3nt: TGTGCCAGCAGCGCACCATTAAGCGCCCCGGGAACAGATACGCAGTATTTT; CDR3aa: CASSAPLSAPGTDTQYF
d_gene: -; abundance: -; v_gene: TRBV12-3/TRBV12-4; j_gene: TRBJ1-1; CDR3nt: TGTGCCAGCAGTTTTAGGGGCACTGAAGCTTTCTTT; CDR3aa: CASSFRGTEAFF
d_gene: TRBD1; abundance: -; v_gene: TRBV29-1; j_gene: TRBJ1-1; CDR3nt: TGCAGCGTTGCCGGGGACAGGGGGATGAACACTGAAGCTTTCTTT; CDR3aa: CSVAGDRGMNTEAFF
d_gene: -; abundance: -; v_gene: TRBV15; j_gene: TRBJ2-5; CDR3nt: TGTGCCACCAGCAGTGAGACAGAGCAAGAGACCCAGTACTTC; CDR3aa: CATSSETEQETQYF
d_gene: -; abundance: -; v_gene: TRBV14; j_gene: TRBJ1-2; CDR3nt: TGTGCCAGCAGCCAGGGGGCTGGCTACACCTTC; CDR3aa: CASSQGAGYTF
d_gene: -; abundance: -; v_gene: TRBV14; j_gene: TRBJ2-7; CDR3nt: TGTGCCAGCAGCCTAACCGGGTATTACGAGCAGTACTTC; CDR3aa: CASSLTGYYEQYF
d_gene: -; abundance: once; v_gene: TRBV7-6; j_gene: TRBJ1-5; CDR3nt: TGTGCCAGCAGCTTAGGGGGAGGCAATCAGCCCCAGCATTTT; CDR3aa: CASSLGGGNQPQHF
d_gene: TRBD1; abundance: once; v_gene: TRBV5-1; j_gene: TRBJ2-7; CDR3nt: TGCGCCAGCAGCTTGACAGGGGGGAACTACGAGCAGTACTTC; CDR3aa: CASSLTGGNYEQYF
d_gene: TRBD2; abundance: -; v_gene: TRBV5-1; j_gene: TRBJ2-5; CDR3nt: TGCGCCAGCAGCTTGGGTGTCGGGAGGCAAGAGACCCAGTACTTC; CDR3aa: CASSLGVGRQETQYF
d_gene: -; abundance: -; v_gene: TRBV2; j_gene: TRBJ1-2; CDR3nt: TGTGCCAGCAGTGAACCAGGGCAGGGCTACACCTTC; CDR3aa: CASSEPGQGYTF
d_gene: TRBD1; abundance: -; v_gene: TRBV18; j_gene: TRBJ1-1; CDR3nt: TGTGCCAGCTCACCACCGGGACAGGGAAGGAACACTGAAGCTTTCTTT; CDR3aa: CASSPPGQGRNTEAFF
d_gene: TRBD2; abundance: -; v_gene: TRBV7-2; j_gene: TRBJ2-1; CDR3nt: TGTGCCAGCAGCTGGACTAGCGGGAGCAATGAGCAGTTCTTC; CDR3aa: CASSWTSGSNEQFF
d_gene: -; abundance: -; v_gene: TRBV19; j_gene: TRBJ2-7; CDR3nt: TGTGCCAGTAGTCCCCCAGGGGGGAGCTACGAGCAGTACTTC; CDR3aa: CASSPPGGSYEQYF
d_gene: TRBD1; abundance: -; v_gene: TRBV4-3; j_gene: TRBJ2-2; CDR3nt: TGCGCCAGCAGCCACGGGACAGGGTCCGGGGAGCTGTTTTTT; CDR3aa: CASSHGTGSGELFF
d_gene: -; abundance: -; v_gene: TRBV30; j_gene: TRBJ1-2; CDR3nt: TGTGCCTGGACAAGGGGGTTTGCCGGCTACACCTTC; CDR3aa: CAWTRGFAGYTF
d_gene: -; abundance: -; v_gene: TRBV18; j_gene: TRBJ2-7; CDR3nt: TGTGCCAGCTCACCACCGGAGCGACCCTACGAGCAGTACTTC; CDR3aa: CASSPPERPYEQYF
d_gene: -; abundance: -; v_gene: TRBV1; j_gene: TRBJ2-3; CDR3nt: TGCACCAGCAGCCGGTCACACTGTAAAGGCGGTACGCAGTATTTT; CDR3aa: CTSSRSHCKGGTQYF
d_gene: TRBD1; abundance: -; v_gene: TRBV5-1; j_gene: TRBJ1-3; CDR3nt: TGCGCCAGCAGCTTCGGACAGGGGCGCTCTGGAAACACCATATATTTT; CDR3aa: CASSFGQGRSGNTIYF